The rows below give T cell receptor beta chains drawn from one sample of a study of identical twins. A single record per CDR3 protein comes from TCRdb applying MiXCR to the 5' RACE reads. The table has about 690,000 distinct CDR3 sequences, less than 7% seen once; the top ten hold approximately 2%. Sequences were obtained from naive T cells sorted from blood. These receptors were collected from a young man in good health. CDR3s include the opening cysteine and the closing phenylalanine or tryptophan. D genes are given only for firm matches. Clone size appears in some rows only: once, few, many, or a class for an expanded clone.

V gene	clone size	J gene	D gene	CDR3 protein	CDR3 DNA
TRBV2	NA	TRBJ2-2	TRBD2	CASHLGLAGGPRTGELFF	TGTGCCAGTCACCTGGGACTAGCGGGAGGGCCGAGGACCGGGGAGCTGTTTTTT
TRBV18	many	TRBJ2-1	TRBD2	CASSPLAGGPNEQFF	TGTGCCAGCAGCCCCCTAGCGGGAGGGCCAAATGAGCAGTTCTTC
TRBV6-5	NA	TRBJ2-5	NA	CASSNEGTVGTQYF	TGTGCCAGCAGTAACGAAGGGACGGTCGGGACCCAGTACTTC
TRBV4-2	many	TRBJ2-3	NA	CASSQDTSRDTQYF	TGTGCCAGCAGCCAAGATACTAGCAGGGATACGCAGTATTTT
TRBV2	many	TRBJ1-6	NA	CASRRDVDNSPLHF	TGTGCCAGCAGGCGGGACGTGGATAATTCACCCCTCCACTTT
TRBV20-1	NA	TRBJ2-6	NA	CSARLSDGANVLTF	TGCAGTGCTAGGCTCTCTGATGGGGCCAACGTCCTGACTTTC
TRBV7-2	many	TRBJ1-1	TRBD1	CASSLSWDRTEAFF	TGTGCCAGCAGCTTATCGTGGGACAGAACTGAAGCTTTCTTT
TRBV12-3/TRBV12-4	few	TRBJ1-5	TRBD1	CASSLGTGFQPQHF	TGTGCCAGCAGTTTAGGGACAGGGTTTCAGCCCCAGCATTTT
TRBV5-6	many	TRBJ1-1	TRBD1	CASRSGTGVNTEAFF	TGTGCCAGCAGATCCGGGACAGGGGTGAACACTGAAGCTTTCTTT
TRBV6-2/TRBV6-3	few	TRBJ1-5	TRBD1	CASSYTGASGNQPQHF	TGTGCCAGCAGTTACACAGGGGCAAGCGGCAATCAGCCCCAGCATTTT
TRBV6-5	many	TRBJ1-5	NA	CASSYSILQMQPQHF	TGTGCCAGCAGTTACTCGATTCTCCAAATGCAGCCCCAGCATTTT
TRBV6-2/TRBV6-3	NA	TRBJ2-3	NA	CASSYSGTDLSDTQYF	TGTGCCAGCAGTTACTCGGGGACCGACTTATCAGATACGCAGTATTTT
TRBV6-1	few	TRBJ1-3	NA	CASTEGLGNTIYF	TGTGCCAGCACCGAGGGGCTCGGAAACACCATATATTTT
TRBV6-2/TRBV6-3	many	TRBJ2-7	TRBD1	CASSRDRVRPYEQYF	TGTGCCAGCAGTCGCGACAGGGTGCGACCCTACGAGCAGTACTTC
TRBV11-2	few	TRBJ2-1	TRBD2	CASSFKLAGLGEQFF	TGTGCCAGCAGCTTTAAACTAGCGGGATTGGGTGAGCAGTTCTTC
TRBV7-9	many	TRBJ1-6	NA	CASRLGDSPLHF	TGTGCCAGCAGGTTAGGGGATTCACCCCTCCACTTT
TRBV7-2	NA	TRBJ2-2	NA	CASSSRPANTGELFF	TGTGCCAGCAGCTCCCGCCCCGCGAACACCGGGGAGCTGTTTTTT
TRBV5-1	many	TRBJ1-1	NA	CASSLAQGNTEAFF	TGCGCCAGCAGCTTGGCCCAAGGGAACACTGAAGCTTTCTTT
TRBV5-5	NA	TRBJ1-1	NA	CASSPHQRGAPEAFF	TGTGCCAGCAGCCCTCACCAACGGGGGGCTCCTGAAGCTTTCTTT
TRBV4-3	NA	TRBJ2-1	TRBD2	CASSRGPSGSSMSEQFF	TGCGCCAGCAGCCGAGGTCCTAGCGGGAGTTCTATGAGTGAGCAGTTCTTC
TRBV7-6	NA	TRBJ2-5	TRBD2	CASSTLAGTQETQYF	TGTGCCAGCAGCACCCTAGCGGGGACTCAAGAGACCCAGTACTTC
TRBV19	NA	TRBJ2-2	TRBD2	CASSQGSGIGGELFF	TGTGCCAGTAGCCAGGGCAGCGGGATTGGCGGGGAGCTGTTTTTT
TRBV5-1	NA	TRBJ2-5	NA	CASSGGTVETQYF	TGCGCCAGCAGCGGCGGGACAGTAGAGACCCAGTACTTC
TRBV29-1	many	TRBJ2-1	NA	CGGVPPGYNEQFF	TGCGGTGGGGTCCCACCGGGATACAATGAGCAGTTCTTC
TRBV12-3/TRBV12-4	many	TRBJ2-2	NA	CASSFPGRATGELFF	TGTGCCAGCAGTTTTCCCGGGAGAGCCACCGGGGAGCTGTTTTTT
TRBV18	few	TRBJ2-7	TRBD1	CASSLDREAYEQYF	TGTGCCAGCTCACTTGACAGGGAAGCCTACGAGCAGTACTTC
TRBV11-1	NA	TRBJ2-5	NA	CASSLDPQRRARNHQETQYF	TGTGCCAGCAGCTTAGATCCCCAACGGCGGGCTAGAAACCACCAAGAGACCCAGTACTTC
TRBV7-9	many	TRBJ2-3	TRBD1	CATFSRQGADTQYF	TGTGCCACCTTTTCTAGACAGGGTGCCGATACGCAGTATTTT
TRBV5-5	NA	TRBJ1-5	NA	CASSPSGGLGAQPQHF	TGTGCCAGCAGCCCTTCGGGAGGGCTGGGTGCTCAGCCCCAGCATTTT
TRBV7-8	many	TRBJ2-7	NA	CASSIQVEQYF	TGTGCCAGCAGCATACAGGTTGAGCAGTACTTC
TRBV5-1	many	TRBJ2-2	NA	CASSLAGQTTGELFF	TGCGCCAGCAGCTTGGCAGGGCAGACCACCGGGGAGCTGTTTTTT
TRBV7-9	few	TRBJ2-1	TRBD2	CASKRRLADIGEEEQFF	TGTGCCAGCAAGAGGCGACTAGCCGATATCGGCGAGGAGGAGCAGTTCTTC
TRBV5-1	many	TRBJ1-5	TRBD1	CASSPTGNSNQPQHF	TGCGCCAGCAGCCCGACAGGGAATAGCAATCAGCCCCAGCATTTT
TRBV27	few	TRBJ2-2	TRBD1	CASGAETGSTGELFF	TGTGCCAGCGGGGCCGAGACAGGGAGTACCGGGGAGCTGTTTTTT
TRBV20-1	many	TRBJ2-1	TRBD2	CSAAGLAGVGGEQFF	TGCAGTGCAGCGGGACTAGCGGGAGTTGGTGGTGAGCAGTTCTTC
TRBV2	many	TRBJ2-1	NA	CASSSDGRYNEQFF	TGTGCCAGCAGCTCCGATGGACGGTACAATGAGCAGTTCTTC
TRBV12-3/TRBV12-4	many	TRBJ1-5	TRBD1	CASSSWVGDRRNQPQHF	TGTGCCAGCAGTTCGTGGGTGGGGGACAGGAGGAATCAGCCCCAGCATTTT
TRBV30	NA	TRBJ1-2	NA	CAWGYDRPRYGYTF	TGTGCCTGGGGTTACGATCGTCCGCGCTATGGCTACACCTTC
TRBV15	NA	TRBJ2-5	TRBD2	CATSRDLAGAGVTQYF	TGTGCCACCAGCAGAGATCTAGCGGGAGCGGGGGTAACCCAGTACTTC
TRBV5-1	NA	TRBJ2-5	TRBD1	CASSTWTGRQETQYF	TGCGCCAGCAGCACATGGACAGGGCGACAAGAGACCCAGTACTTC
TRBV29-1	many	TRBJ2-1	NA	CSVRQGGRTFF	TGCAGCGTCAGGCAGGGGGGAAGGACGTTCTTC
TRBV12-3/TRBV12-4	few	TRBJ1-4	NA	CASSPGTTAEKLFF	TGTGCCAGCAGCCCCGGGACAACAGCTGAAAAACTGTTTTTT
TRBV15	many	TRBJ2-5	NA	CATSRYEARETQYF	TGTGCCACCAGCAGATATGAGGCCCGGGAGACCCAGTACTTC
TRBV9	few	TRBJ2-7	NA	CASSASDSPSSYEQYF	TGTGCCAGCAGCGCGTCAGACTCACCGTCCTCCTACGAGCAGTACTTC
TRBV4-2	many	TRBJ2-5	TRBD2	CASSQGGASGQETQYF	TGTGCCAGCAGCCAAGGTGGGGCTAGCGGCCAAGAGACCCAGTACTTC
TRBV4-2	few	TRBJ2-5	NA	CASSQDGGHLGVETQYF	TGTGCCAGCAGCCAAGATGGGGGACATTTAGGGGTAGAGACCCAGTACTTC
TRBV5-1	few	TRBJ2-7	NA	CASSLVAGTSYEQYF	TGCGCCAGCAGCTTGGTCGCAGGGACCTCCTACGAGCAGTACTTC